Sequencing of this T cell receptor beta chain was carried out in a study of T cells in Graves' hyperthyroidism and ophthalmopathy. Study-level points and caveats: Stable hyperthyroidism was separated from ophthalmopathy by a model based on 13 V-J features.

Uncontrolled infection, other autoimmune disease, pregnancy or lactation led to exclusion. Clinicians diagnosed patients from clinical symptoms, serum thyroxine and TRAb, thyroid ultrasound and orbital computed tomography. In the case of this clonotype: Its antigen is not identified. Mismatch with germline at one junction end may stem from a read error.

RNA transcripts yielded amplified TCR beta CDR3 regions. TCR CDR3 regions were first amplified by RT-PCR with HTBI primers. TCRdb ran MiXCR on the multiplex PCR reads and lists one entry per CDR3 protein. The sample lists approximately 610,000 distinct CDR3 sequences, 16% occurring once. The origin of this receptor is a woman aged 18-29 years with Graves' hyperthyroidism. The sample consisted of blood.

The CDR3 nucleotides read TGCAGAGCTAGCCCCGCCGATCAGCCCCAGCATTTT. Its translation: CRASPADQPQHF. J is TRBJ1-5 and V is TRBV20-1; no clear D gene. CDR3 size: 12 residues. The germline CDR1 and CDR2 sequences are DFQATT and SNEGSKA (reference sequence).